Detailed here is one TCR beta chain. The target of this receptor is not known. Qualities for individual bases were not recorded, and no much larger clone is one base off. The method was the immunoSEQ multiplex PCR assay. The multiplex PCR relied on a mix of 60 forward primers for TCR Vbeta segments and 13 reverse primers for TCR Jbeta segments. The CDR3 region of rearranged TCR beta genes was amplified from genomic DNA with a multiplex PCR assay. Amplified TCR beta libraries were sequenced as 87-base-pair reads on the Illumina HiSeq System. The authors' analysis ran thus. In a later analysis, roughly 80 million unique TCR beta chains were counted across the 500 to 850 repertoires, and roughly 9.9 million of these chains were shared by at least two donors. Raw reads were error-corrected and collapsed into unique sequences by a nearest-neighbor algorithm in which closely related sequences were merged to remove PCR and sequencing errors. CDR3 sequences were aligned to IMGT reference sequences to assign V, D and J gene segments. For a sequence to be retained, at least a six-nucleotide match to both a V gene segment and a J gene segment was required. A rearrangement was called productive if the CDR3 had no stop codons and remained in frame with V and J, and every other rearrangement was called non-productive. Following IMGT convention, CDR3 was defined as the stretch from the second conserved V-encoded cysteine to the conserved J-encoded phenylalanine. In an earlier analysis of approximately 500 of the donors, sequences lacking an unambiguous match to a single V gene segment were excluded. An earlier analysis of fewer than 750 of the donors called V segments functional above 56.7% productive rearrangements and segregating when the between-donor standard deviation exceeded 5%. To diagnose cytomegalovirus status from the catalog of TCR beta chain sequences, a statistical classification framework was built. In a later analysis, TCR nucleotide sequences were compared against IMGT/GENE-DB human TR gene sequences so that V and J genes could be assigned. In a later analysis, CDR3 sequences and most-parsimonious VDJ recombination scenarios were assigned using the TCRdist pipeline. A later analysis defined each TCR beta chain by its CDR3 amino acid sequence plus V-gene family, and excluded reads lacking a unique V-gene family. To address suspected cross-contamination and a sequencing artifact, a later analysis removed around 600 highly shared, low-generation-probability nucleotide sequences. In a later analysis, a clonal expansion index was calculated for each public chain from normalized within-repertoire ranks of inferred template counts. A later analysis computed generation probabilities with a VDJ recombination model fitted to out-of-frame rearrangements, and checked the results against IGoR. In a later analysis, hypergeometric tests were used to score TCR-TCR, TCR-HLA and TCR-CMV co-occurrence, with a repertoire-size bias correction applied to TCR pairs. In a later analysis, false discovery rates were estimated by permuting HLA or CMV assignments 20 times. A later analysis grouped co-occurring TCRs with DBSCAN, adding TCRdist sequence similarity when clustering within HLA-allele-positive subsets. For co-occurrence clustering, repertoires with fewer than 30,000 or more than 120,000 public chains were excluded, along with several repertoires with anomalous nucleotide sharing. TCRdb took this table from immuneACCESS and kept in-frame rearrangements with V and J called. Such tables lack part of the clones; where checked against another copy, unresolved V genes explain under half of the gap, and the rest is unexplained. V and J calls plus clone size are reproduced from that table; the DNA served to infer D and trimming. The sample table holds hundreds of thousands of clones, of which 76% were seen once. The ten largest make up approximately 0.63% of the sample.

The cohort was made up of about 610 healthy bone marrow donors. Cohort members were all nominally healthy when sampled, although unrecorded immune exposures were likely present. The donor tested CMV seronegative, placing the donor among the roughly 340 seronegative members of the cohort. A peripheral blood sample was provided by each donor, and peripheral blood mononuclear cells were used for TCR beta sequencing. The Qiagen DNeasy Blood Extraction Kit was used to extract genomic DNA from the blood cell samples. CDR1 MDHEN and CDR2 SYDVKM were looked up in the germline V gene. Trimming leaves V shorter by 8 bases and J shorter by 3 bases, with the junction holding 5 bases beyond the gene matches. The CDR3 goes from the cysteine to the phenylalanine over 14 residues. Here the CDR3 DNA is all that survives: 42 bases in frame from base 1. The data are from a study of cytomegalovirus exposure and HLA in healthy donors (dated by TCRdb to the late 2010s). About the investigation overall: According to an earlier analysis of a few hundred of the donors, about 170 million T cells yielded roughly 100 million unique TCR beta sequences and around 280 Gb of sequence data. An early release covering roughly 640 HLA-typed donors comprised about 300 gigabases of sequencing data and roughly 86 million unique TCR sequences. Of the roughly 410 genotyped donors, 65% to 90% were placed in the genetic ancestry cluster associated with self-reported Caucasian donors. The study aimed to test whether cataloging public T cell receptors could reveal signatures of past pathogen exposure. The T cell repertoires of roughly 660 subjects were profiled by immunosequencing and related to cytomegalovirus serostatus. Along with the roughly 700-subject first cohort, a separate validation cohort of more than 90 different subjects was used. High-throughput TCR immunosequencing, statistical association of individual TCRs with disease status, and machine learning were combined to predict cytomegalovirus infection status. In a later analysis, previously published TCR beta repertoires from 666 donors were re-analyzed and high-resolution HLA genotyping was added so that TCR occurrence patterns could be studied. The later analysis used no new phenotypic data to find candidate immune exposures, relying instead on TCR beta sequences and their occurrence across donors. To decide whether each TCR beta V gene segment behaved as functional or pseudogenic, an earlier analysis of some 600 of the donors relied on high-throughput TCR beta sequencing. Donor age, sex, ethnicity and CMV serostatus were compiled together with the repertoire data. A later genetic analysis took genome-wide SNP genotypes for about three fifths of the 666 donors and used that subset as a discovery cohort. All discovery cohort repertoires had been generated using a single sequencing platform. Class I and class II HLA loci were covered by the typing at four-digit resolution. The number of typed donors differed by locus: about 620-640 for A, B, C, DRB1 and DQB1; 500 to 550 for DQA1; 606 for DPA1; and about 450 for DPB1. Roughly five DR-DQ haplotypes were handled as single units for association and clustering because linkage in the cohort was strong. Among almost 400 genotyped donors of the cohort, an average of roughly 240,000 unique TCR beta nucleotide sequences were sequenced per donor, roughly 18% of them non-productive. The paper's findings and limits, for the study overall: When HLA alleles, especially DR and DQ, strongly co-occurred, TCR associations were difficult to assign to individual alleles. The classifier was reported to diagnose cytomegalovirus status with high specificity and sensitivity in both the original and validation cohorts. A later analysis found that most CMV-associated TCR beta chains appeared HLA-restricted, with HLA associations seemingly driven largely by CMV exposure. In an earlier analysis of a few hundred of the donors, most TCR beta V segments were observed in productive rearrangements about 90% or about 30% of the time, broadly matching IMGT annotations. A cluster of highly shared sequence variants was judged likely to be a technical artifact of the sequencing pipeline. In the study, approximately 160 TCR beta chains were listed as associated with cytomegalovirus. Because HLA typing was unavailable for some donors at each locus, only the typed subset was used in association tests. This cohort had only TCR beta chains sequenced, and the lack of alpha or paired-chain data limited which features could be detected. A further reported finding was that TCR beta sequences accurately predicted the HLA-A and HLA-B alleles for most subjects in the first cohort. Compared with the roughly 600-donor mean, donors in an Asian-associated ancestry cluster had fewer N-insertions in productive TCRs, according to a later genetic analysis. The authors suggested that the approach could potentially be extended to other disease states and immunological phenotypes. Across donors, most TCR sequences were observed very rarely, whereas some public TCRs were present in many individuals. For the cohort, immune exposure information was limited to CMV serostatus. Some IMGT-functional V segments, including TRBV6-2 and TRBV6-3, could not be distinguished by the 87-base-pair reads and were therefore excluded. In a later genetic analysis, a missense DCLRE1C variant was associated with V-gene and J-gene trimming of TCR beta chains, and the association was replicated in an independent cohort. Correlated functional status among segregating V segments might be attributable to linkage disequilibrium, but an unknown experimental factor could not be ruled out. According to a later analysis, TCR association rates differed among HLA loci, with DRB1 alleles showing the most associated TCRs and HLA-C alleles showing the fewest. In a later analysis, HLA-associated TCR beta chains were found to be more clonally expanded and to have lower generation probabilities than equally common non-associated chains. According to a later analysis, parvovirus B19, influenza, CMV and Epstein-Barr virus appeared linked to several top co-occurrence clusters. Three of the identified cytomegalovirus-associated TCR beta chains were confirmed in vitro to be specific for cytomegalovirus antigens. Specific HLA alleles were associated with roughly 16,000 TCR beta sequences at a false discovery rate of 0.05 in a later analysis. Because counts were too low, some 17 rarely observed V segments, including chromosome 9 orphons, were excluded from the earlier analysis of around 640 of the donors. Presence/absence analyses assumed roughly uniform sequencing depth across donors, an assumption that may not hold.

The chain joins TRBV28 to TRBJ2-3; 10 central nucleotides agree with TRBD2. This TCR came from a man aged 18-30 years in good health and CMV-seronegative. Sequencing was performed on PBMCs. The DNA sequence is TGTGCCAGCTATCTAGCGGGAGTGACAGATACGCAGTATTTT. This is translated as CASYLAGVTDTQYF.